This T cell receptor (beta chain) derives from a study of monozygotic twins with inflammatory bowel disease. The study, taken as a whole, reports: For IBD patients, clonotypes shared with others were fewer than for healthy twins, especially with disease activity.

With respect to this clonotype: Its antigen is unidentified.

An amount of approximately 3,600 ng of total RNA was used for each TCR library. Template switching was used to attach UMIs, which incorporated a 6-nucleotide sample barcode. TCRdb reprocessed the 5' RACE reads and keeps a single row for each CDR3 protein, giving no DNA. Its table lists approximately 380,000 distinct CDR3 sequences. No sorting of T cells preceded isolation of total RNA from whole blood. The receptor was derived from a human donor with ulcerative colitis or Crohn's disease, or a healthy co-twin of an affected twin (not recorded which). Sample: blood.

This chain's CDR3 is CSARDRGRTDTQYF. The chain has TRBV20-1 and TRBJ2-3; lacking DNA, the TRBD1 call made by TCRdb goes unchecked. The CDR3 runs 14 residues. Germline-derived CDR1 and CDR2 are DFQATT and SNEGSKA (reference sequence).